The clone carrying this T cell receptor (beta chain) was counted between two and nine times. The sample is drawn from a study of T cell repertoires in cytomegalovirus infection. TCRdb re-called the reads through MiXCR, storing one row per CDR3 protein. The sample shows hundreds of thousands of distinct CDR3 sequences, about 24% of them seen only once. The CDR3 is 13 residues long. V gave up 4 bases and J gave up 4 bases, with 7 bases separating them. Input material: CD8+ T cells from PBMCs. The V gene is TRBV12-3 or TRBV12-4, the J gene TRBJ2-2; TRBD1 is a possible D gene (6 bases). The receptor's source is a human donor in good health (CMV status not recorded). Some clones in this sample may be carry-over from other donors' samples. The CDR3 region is CASSWTVTGELFF. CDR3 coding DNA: TGTGCCAGCAGTTGGACAGTCACCGGGGAGCTGTTTTTT.